This T cell receptor beta chain derives from a study of early T cells in non-severe SARS-CoV-2 infection. Study findings and constraints: Database matching using VDJdb favored anti-spike CD8 responses, with private and CD4 specificities left missing.

The germline V gene encodes CDR1 MDHEN and CDR2 SYDVKM. Trimming removed 6 bases from V and 0 bases from J; junction bases left unmatched: 14. CDR3 length equals 19 residues. About this clonotype: Its antigen remains unidentified.

Each CDR3 protein gets one entry after TCRdb re-called the 5' RACE reads with MiXCR. The sample consists of 70,000 or so distinct CDR3 sequences, around 4.2% of them appearing once. This specimen was whole blood, taken at baseline. The rearrangement links TRBV28 to TRBJ1-5, with TRBD1 matching over 10 bases. This TCR was sampled from an adult who was a healthcare worker with PCR-confirmed SARS-CoV-2 infection or an uninfected control (not recorded which). The donor label of this sample is uncertain. CDR3 amino acids: CASSFRRDRGFDSNQPQHF. The CDR3 DNA is TGTGCCAGCAGCTTTAGGCGGGACAGGGGTTTCGATAGCAATCAGCCCCAGCATTTT.